This T cell receptor beta chain was observed in a study of blood T cell repertoires in COVID-19. On the study more broadly: COVID-19 samples from acute and convalescent phases originated in the United States, Italy and Spain.

The length of the CDR3 is 14 residues. Germline CDR1 is SEHNR and CDR2 is FQNEAQ (reference sequence). The V and J ends lost 3 bases and 4 bases respectively, with 12 bases between them. Participants came from some 26 US areas, aged roughly 18 to 89 years. In assigning cohorts, the study relied on participant-reported clinical history. Original processing notes: Reference gene primer amplification gave estimated nucleated cell counts. TCRdb's copy holds only in-frame clones and misses some; the assay was immunoSEQ multiplex PCR. V and J calls plus clone size are reproduced from that table; the DNA served to infer D and trimming. This table holds 400,000 to 550,000 clones, 87% found once.

The chain employs TRBV7-9 and TRBJ1-2, with D possibly being TRBD1 (6 bases). The TCR originated in a woman under 30 with acute COVID-19. Specimen: PBMCs or T cells enriched from blood (not recorded which). CDR3 region: CASSFRVGGYGYTF. The CDR3, as DNA: TGTGCCAGCAGCTTTCGGGTAGGGGGCTATGGCTACACCTTC.